These 32 T cell receptor beta chains originate from one sample sequenced in a study of blood T cell repertoires in COVID-19. Profiling relied on immunoSEQ multiplex PCR, and the TCRdb table lists in-frame clones only, not all of them. The table shows about 150,000 clones, with over 75% occurring only once. Sequencing was performed on peripheral blood. These receptors were obtained from a man between 60 and 75 years old with active or convalescent COVID-19.

This rearrangement joins TRBV24-1 to TRBJ2-7; tentative D call: TRBD1 (6 bases). The CDR3 sequence is 15 residues long. The germline CDR1 and CDR2 sequences are KGHDR and SFDVKD. Between the trimmed V and J ends, which lost 4 bases and 5 bases, there was a span of 17 bases. The CDR3 DNA sequence: TGTGCCACCAGTGACCCCAGGGGACCCACTAACGAGCAGTACTTC. It is translated as CATSDPRGPTNEQYF.

This clone was counted only a few times. V and J are TRBV10-2 and TRBJ2-7; 8 positions match TRBD1. This CDR3 has 12 amino acids. Germline V gene sequence: CDR1 WSHSY, CDR2 SAAADI. V shed 8 bases and J 2 bases; nucleotides not matched to a gene: 2. CDR3 DNA sequence: TGCGCCAGCCGGACAGGGACCTACGAGCAGTACTTC. Translated: CASRTGTYEQYF.

This rearrangement joins TRBV18 to TRBJ2-2; 10 bases match TRBD1. The germline V gene encodes CDR1 KGHSH and CDR2 LQKENI. Trimming removed 1 base from V and 4 bases from J; junction bases left unmatched: 6. The CDR3 is 17 amino acids. The CDR3 DNA is TGTGCCAGCTCACCACTCTTTGACAGGGGGCTCACCGGGGAGCTGTTTTTT. Residues: CASSPLFDRGLTGELFF.

The rearrangement uses TRBV5-1 and TRBJ1-4, with D perhaps matching TRBD1 (6 bases). CDR3 length: 16 amino acids. V was cut by 3 bases and J by 6 bases, with 18 bases left in between. CDR1 and CDR2 (germline): SGHRS, YFSETQ. CDR3 loop: CASSSGQPSKDEKLFF. The DNA for the CDR3 is TGCGCCAGCAGCTCGGGACAACCTTCGAAAGATGAAAAACTGTTTTTT.

The gene calls are TRBV6-1 and TRBJ1-4; 9 bases align to TRBD1. Germline loops: CDR1 MNHNS, CDR2 SASEGT. This CDR3 has 15 amino acids. V lost 2 bases to trimming and J lost 7 bases; unmatched junction nucleotides: 5. The CDR3 protein is CASSEYGGQGEKLFF. For the CDR3, the DNA is TGTGCCAGCAGTGAATACGGGGGACAGGGTGAAAAACTGTTTTTT.

This CDR3 reads CASRKAGITNEKLFF. CDR3 DNA sequence: TGTGCCAGCAGAAAAGCAGGGATTACTAATGAAAAACTGTTTTTT. The rearrangement uses TRBV6-5 and TRBJ1-4; D perhaps matches TRBD1 (5 bases). The CDR3 is made up of 15 amino acids. V was shortened by 6 bases and J by 2 bases, with 13 bases between the two germline ends. Germline values: CDR1 MNHEY, CDR2 SVGAGI.

This chain joins TRBV9 and TRBJ2-7, with TRBD1 matching 7 bases. The germline CDR1 and CDR2 sequences are SGDLS and YYNGEE. V shed 0 bases, J shed 3 bases, and the junction held 6 bases outside the gene matches. The length of the CDR3 is 15 residues. The CDR3 DNA is TGTGCCAGCAGCGTAGCCGGGACAGACCTCTACGAGCAGTACTTC. The encoded protein is CASSVAGTDLYEQYF.

The gene calls are TRBV9 and TRBJ2-5; D is uncertain. V shed 0 bases and J shed 2 bases, with 5 bases lying between them. Germline V gene sequence: CDR1 SGDLS, CDR2 YYNGEE. This CDR3 comprises 13 residues. CDR3 region: CASSVGKQETQYF. The CDR3 DNA sequence: TGTGCCAGCAGCGTAGGTAAACAAGAGACCCAGTACTTC.

The chain joins TRBV11-3 to TRBJ2-2; 10 bases map to TRBD2. This CDR3 region has 16 residues. CDR1 and CDR2 from the germline V gene are SGHNT and YENEEA. The J segment lost 1 base and the V segment lost 4 bases, leaving 3 bases of the junction unmatched. Written as DNA, the CDR3 is TGTGCCAGCAGCTCTCGGACTAGCGGGAACACCGGGGAGCTGTTTTTT. Protein: CASSSRTSGNTGELFF.

The gene calls are TRBV20-1 and TRBJ2-5, with D tentatively TRBD2 (5 bases). This CDR3 has 13 amino acids. The V gene lost 3 bases and the J gene lost 4 bases, with 12 bases spanning the gap. Germline V gene data show CDR1 as DFQATT and CDR2 as SNEGSKA (reference sequence). This CDR3 reads CSASRREGETQYF. DNA for the CDR3: TGCAGTGCTAGTCGAAGAGAGGGAGAGACCCAGTACTTC.

The chain joins TRBV18 to TRBJ1-1, with TRBD1 as a possible D gene (6 bases). This CDR3 has 15 residues. The germline V gene encodes CDR1 KGHSH and CDR2 LQKENI. Trimming pared 2 bases from V and 7 bases from J, leaving 17 bases between. CDR3 bases: TGTGCCAGCTCACCAGTCGGAACAGGGCTCGGTGAAGCTTTCTTT. Protein product: CASSPVGTGLGEAFF.

The genes are TRBV30 and TRBJ2-1, with D perhaps TRBD2 (6 bases). V was trimmed by 4 bases and J by 0 bases, leaving 10 bases between them. The CDR3 loop spans 14 amino acids. Germline V gene data show CDR1 as GTSNPN and CDR2 as SVGIG (reference sequence). In nucleotides, the CDR3 is TGTGCCTGGAAATCTAGCGACTCCTACAATGAGCAGTTCTTC. It specifies CAWKSSDSYNEQFF.

This sequence joins TRBV7-9 and TRBJ2-7; 7 nucleotides line up with TRBD1. Unmatched junction bases numbered 4, after V lost 3 bases and J lost 2 bases. From germline, CDR1 is SEHNR and CDR2 FQNEAQ (reference sequence). This CDR3 contains 14 residues. The CDR3 protein is CASSLGTDTYEQYF. For the CDR3, the DNA is TGTGCCAGCAGCTTGGGGACAGACACCTACGAGCAGTACTTC.

This chain joins TRBV5-1 and TRBJ2-5; TRBD2 agrees at 12 bases. The germline V gene has CDR1 SGHRS and CDR2 YFSETQ. This CDR3 has 16 residues. J lost 4 bases, V lost 4 bases, and 8 bases had no gene match. CDR3 nucleotides: TGCGCCAGCAGCCCCGGACTAGCGGGGTTAGTAGAGACCCAGTACTTC. Encoded protein: CASSPGLAGLVETQYF.

This clone was recorded once. The V call is TRBV4-1, the J call TRBJ1-1; no firm D call. CDR3 length: 16 amino acids. CDR1 and CDR2 from the germline V gene are MGHRA and YSYEKL. Trimming stripped 2 bases from V and 1 base from J, with 14 bases between. The CDR3 DNA is TGCGCCAGCAGCCAATCGTTCACACAACAGAACACTGAAGCTTTCTTT. Translated, it gives CASSQSFTQQNTEAFF.

Here the CDR3 reads CASSFQDYEQYF. DNA of the CDR3: TGTGCCAGCAGCTTCCAGGACTACGAGCAGTACTTC. The chain carries TRBV7-9 and TRBJ2-7; D unresolved. V dropped 3 bases and J dropped 3 bases, with 6 bases sitting between them. Germline V lookup: CDR1 SEHNR, CDR2 FQNEAQ (reference sequence). The CDR3 extends over 12 amino acids.

This chain uses TRBV28 with TRBJ1-2; TRBD1 is a possible D gene (6 bases). Trimming left V 6 bases short and J 2 bases short, with 16 bases between. From germline, CDR1 is MDHEN and CDR2 SYDVKM. The CDR3 has 15 amino acids. In nucleotides, the CDR3 is TGTGCCAGCAGCCTAGGGGGGGCGACCAACTATGGCTACACCTTC. It specifies CASSLGGATNYGYTF.

The chain combines TRBV12-3 or TRBV12-4 with TRBJ1-1; D is possibly TRBD1 (5 bases). Trimming took off 3 bases at V and 7 bases at J, with 12 bases between the two ends. CDR3 size: 13 residues. The CDR3 bases are TGTGCCAGCAGTTTGGGGGGTCGGGGTGAAGCTTTCTTT. It codes for CASSLGGRGEAFF.

The chain carries TRBV4-1 and TRBJ2-3; 11 bases align to TRBD2. The CDR3 length is 15 residues. Germline CDR1 MGHRA, CDR2 YSYEKL. With 6 bases clipped from V and 2 bases from J, the junction kept 4 bases outside the gene matches. The DNA of the CDR3 is TGCGCCAGCAGAAGACTAGCGGGGACCACAGATACGCAGTATTTT. It encodes CASRRLAGTTDTQYF.

V gene TRBV19 combines with J gene TRBJ2-7; 11 positions agree with TRBD2. V trimming: 6 bases; J trimming: 12 bases; junction bases outside the gene matches: 7. CDR3 size: 12 residues. The germline gives CDR1 LNHDA, CDR2 SQIVND (reference sequence). This CDR3 reads CASRGTSGAGYF. As DNA, the CDR3 is TGTGCCAGTAGAGGGACTAGCGGAGCTGGGTACTTC.

The J gene is TRBJ2-7, the V gene TRBV7-2; 8 bases map to TRBD2. Unmatched junction bases numbered 12, after V lost 4 bases and J lost 1 base. Germline V gene lookup returns CDR1 SGHTA and CDR2 FQGNSA. The CDR3 runs 17 residues. The CDR3 protein is CASSYRSKTSASYEQYF. CDR3 sequence (DNA): TGTGCCAGCAGCTACCGGTCGAAGACTAGCGCGTCCTACGAGCAGTACTTC.

J is TRBJ2-5 and V is TRBV10-3; 7 bases are a match to TRBD1. CDR1 and CDR2 from the germline V gene are ENHRY and SYGVKD. The V and J ends lost 4 bases and 5 bases, in that order; junction bases with no gene match: 7. This CDR3 spans 14 amino acids. The CDR3 DNA is TGTGCCATCAGTGGACAGGGCGGTGAGGAGACCCAGTACTTC. Translation gives CAISGQGGEETQYF.

The rearrangement joins TRBV19 to TRBJ2-1; 9 bases align to TRBD2. The CDR3 length is 16 residues. V dropped 6 bases and J dropped 4; count of bases not matched to a gene: 10. Germline V gene lookup returns CDR1 LNHDA and CDR2 SQIVND (reference sequence). CDR3 sequence: CASRGPSSGTYNEQFF. The CDR3 DNA is TGTGCCAGTAGGGGTCCCTCTAGCGGGACATACAATGAGCAGTTCTTC.

The J gene is TRBJ2-3, the V gene TRBV5-4, with 7 bases identical to TRBD2. The V and J ends lost 2 bases and 2 bases, in that order; junction bases with no gene match: 5. This CDR3 has 15 amino acids. Looked up from germline, CDR1 is SGHNT and CDR2 is YYREEE (reference sequence). The CDR3 loop is CASSFGGSFTDTQYF. The CDR3, as DNA: TGTGCCAGCAGCTTCGGGGGGAGCTTCACAGATACGCAGTATTTT.

The chain employs TRBV7-9 and TRBJ1-1; 10 bases match TRBD1. Germline values: CDR1 SEHNR, CDR2 FQNEAQ (reference sequence). V lost 5 bases to trimming and J lost 7 bases; unmatched junction nucleotides: 7. This CDR3 comprises 14 residues. In DNA, the CDR3 is TGTGCCAGCAGCCCAGGGACAGGGGCGGGTGAAGCTTTCTTT. As protein: CASSPGTGAGEAFF.

The chain couples TRBV5-4 to TRBJ2-1; 8 positions match TRBD2. The CDR3 spans 15 residues. V dropped 4 bases and J dropped 1; count of bases not matched to a gene: 4. The germline V gene encodes CDR1 SGHNT and CDR2 YYREEE (reference sequence). The CDR3 coding sequence is TGTGCCAGCAGCCCAGCGGGAGTGTCCTACAATGAGCAGTTCTTC. This gives the protein CASSPAGVSYNEQFF.

This chain links TRBV5-6 with TRBJ2-4; 7 nucleotides line up with TRBD1. The CDR3 totals 14 residues. J was trimmed by 2 bases and V by 5 bases; bases with no gene match: 4. CDR1 is SGHDT and CDR2 is YYEEEE in the germline V gene. The DNA for the CDR3 is TGTGCCAGCAGACTGGGACAGACCAAAAACATTCAGTACTTC. This codes for CASRLGQTKNIQYF.

The rearrangement links TRBV4-1 to TRBJ2-5; D is perhaps TRBD2 (5 bases). Germline V gene sequence: CDR1 MGHRA, CDR2 YSYEKL. The CDR3 consists of 15 residues. The germline V and J ends were trimmed by 0 bases and 7 bases, with 15 bases remaining between them. In DNA form, the CDR3 reads TGCGCCAGCAGCCAAGAGGGCAGCGGAGTTGGGACCCAGTACTTC. Protein sequence: CASSQEGSGVGTQYF.

This clone was seen at least ten times. The V gene is TRBV5-4, the J gene TRBJ1-4; TRBD1 matches 7 bases. Germline CDR1 is SGHNT and CDR2 is YYREEE (reference sequence). The CDR3 spans 17 residues. V shed 4 bases and J 5 bases; nucleotides not matched to a gene: 14. The CDR3 region has the DNA TGTGCCAGCAGCAACCTTGGACCGGGACAGAGAAATGAAAAACTGTTTTTT. Translation: CASSNLGPGQRNEKLFF.

V gene TRBV11-2 combines with J gene TRBJ1-2; possibly TRBD1 for D (6 bases). With 5 bases removed from V and 3 bases from J, the gap between germline ends came to 19 bases. Germline CDR1 is SGHAT and CDR2 is FQNNGV. The CDR3 runs to 16 residues. CDR3 amino acids: CASSLRPDRFYYGYTF. CDR3 DNA: TGTGCCAGCAGCCTCCGTCCCGACAGGTTCTACTATGGCTACACCTTC.

This chain uses TRBV28 with TRBJ2-5; D may be TRBD1 (5 bases). The CDR3 spans 14 residues. V lost 2 bases, J lost 6 bases, and 13 bases lay in between. Germline lookup yields CDR1 MDHEN and CDR2 SYDVKM. CDR3 in amino acids: CASSLDPGLKTQYF. In DNA, the CDR3 is TGTGCCAGCAGTTTAGACCCAGGGCTGAAGACCCAGTACTTC.

This clone was picked up one time. V is TRBV5-8 and J is TRBJ2-7, with TRBD1 as a possible D gene (6 bases). The CDR3 sequence is 16 residues long. Trimming stripped 0 bases from V and 3 bases from J, with 16 bases between. The V gene's germline CDR1 is SGHTS and CDR2 YDEGEE. The CDR3: CASSLAGTWGLYEQYF. CDR3 nucleotides: TGTGCCAGCAGCTTGGCGGGGACCTGGGGGCTCTACGAGCAGTACTTC.